This TCR beta chain was profiled in a study of control samples from healthy donors and cancer patients. CDR3 length: 13 residues. V dropped 8 bases and J dropped 7 bases, with 12 bases sitting between them. CDR1 is MNHEY and CDR2 is SMNVEV in the germline V gene (reference sequence). TCRdb's table, derived via immunoSEQ multiplex PCR, lists solely in-frame clones and lacks some. The data show about 160,000 clones, around nine tenths seen once. The table lists this clone with a count of one. The genes are TRBV27 and TRBJ1-6; D might be TRBD1 (5 bases). Sample: blood. This TCR came from a man aged 25 to 45 in good health. The CDR3 reads CASRGAGNSPLHF. The CDR3 coding sequence is TGTGCCAGCCGAGGGGCTGGGAATTCACCCCTCCACTTT.